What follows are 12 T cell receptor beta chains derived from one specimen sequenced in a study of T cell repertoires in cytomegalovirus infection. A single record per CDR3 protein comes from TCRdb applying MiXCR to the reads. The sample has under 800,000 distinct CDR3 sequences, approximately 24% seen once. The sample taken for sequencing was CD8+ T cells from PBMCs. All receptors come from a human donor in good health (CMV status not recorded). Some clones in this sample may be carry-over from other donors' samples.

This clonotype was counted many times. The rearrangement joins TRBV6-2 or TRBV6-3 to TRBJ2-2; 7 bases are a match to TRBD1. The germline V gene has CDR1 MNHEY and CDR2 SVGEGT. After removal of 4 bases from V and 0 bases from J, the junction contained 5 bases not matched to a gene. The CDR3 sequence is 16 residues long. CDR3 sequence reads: CASSSFGTANTGELFF. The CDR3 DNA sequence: TGTGCCAGCAGTTCATTCGGGACAGCGAACACCGGGGAGCTGTTTTTT.

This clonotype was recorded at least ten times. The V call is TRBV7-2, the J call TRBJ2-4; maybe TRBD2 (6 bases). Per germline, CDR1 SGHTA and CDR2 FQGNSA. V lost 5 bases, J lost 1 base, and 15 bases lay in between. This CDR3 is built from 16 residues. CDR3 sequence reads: CASSPLTRSAKNIQYF. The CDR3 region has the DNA TGTGCCAGCAGCCCCCTGACTAGATCGGCCAAAAACATTCAGTACTTC.

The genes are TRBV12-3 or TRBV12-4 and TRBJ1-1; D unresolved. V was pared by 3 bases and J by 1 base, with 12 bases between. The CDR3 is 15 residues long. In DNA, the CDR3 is TGTGCCAGCAGTTTGGTTATAGGTGGGAACACTGAAGCTTTCTTT. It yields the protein CASSLVIGGNTEAFF.

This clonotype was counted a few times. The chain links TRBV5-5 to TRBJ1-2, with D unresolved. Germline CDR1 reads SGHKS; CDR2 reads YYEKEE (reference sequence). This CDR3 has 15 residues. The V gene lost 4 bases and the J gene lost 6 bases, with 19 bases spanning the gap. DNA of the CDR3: TGTGCCAGCAGCGGTCACCGGGCTCTAGTCGATGGCTACACCTTC. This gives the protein CASSGHRALVDGYTF.

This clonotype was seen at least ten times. CDR3 nucleotides: TGTGCCAGCAGTTTACGGGGGGCTCAGTTCCATGAGCAGTTCTTC. This translates into CASSLRGAQFHEQFF. V usage is TRBV28 and J usage is TRBJ2-1; possible D gene TRBD2, 7 bases. Germline V CDR1 and CDR2: MDHEN, SYDVKM. This CDR3 spans 15 amino acids. The V gene lost 2 bases and the J gene lost 8 bases, with 16 bases spanning the gap.

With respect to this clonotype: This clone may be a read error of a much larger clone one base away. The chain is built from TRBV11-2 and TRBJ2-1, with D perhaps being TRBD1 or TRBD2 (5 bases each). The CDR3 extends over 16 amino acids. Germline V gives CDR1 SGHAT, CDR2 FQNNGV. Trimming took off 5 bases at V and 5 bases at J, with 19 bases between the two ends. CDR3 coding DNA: TGTGCCAGCAGCCCGCCAGGAGTGGGGGTGAACAATGAGCAGTTCTTC. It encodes CASSPPGVGVNNEQFF.

The CDR3 reads CASRQTYTGELFF. In nucleotides, the CDR3 is TGCGCCAGCAGGCAAACATACACCGGGGAGCTGTTTTTT. The V gene is TRBV4-1, the J gene TRBJ2-2; unclear D gene. The germline V and J ends were trimmed by 6 bases and 3 bases, with 8 bases remaining between them. The germline V gene encodes CDR1 MGHRA and CDR2 YSYEKL. The CDR3 totals 13 residues.

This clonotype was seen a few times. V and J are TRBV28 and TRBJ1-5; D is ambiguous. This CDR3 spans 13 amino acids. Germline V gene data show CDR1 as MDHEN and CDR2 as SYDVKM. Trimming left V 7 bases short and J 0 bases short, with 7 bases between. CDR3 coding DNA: TGTGCCAGCAACGATTTTAGCAATCAGCCCCAGCATTTT. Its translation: CASNDFSNQPQHF.

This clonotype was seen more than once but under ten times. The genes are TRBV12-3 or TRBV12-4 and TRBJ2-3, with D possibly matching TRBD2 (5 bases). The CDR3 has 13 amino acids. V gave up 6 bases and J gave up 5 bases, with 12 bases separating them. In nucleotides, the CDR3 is TGTGCCAGCAGGGGAGCGGTTGGAGATACGCAGTATTTT. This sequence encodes CASRGAVGDTQYF.

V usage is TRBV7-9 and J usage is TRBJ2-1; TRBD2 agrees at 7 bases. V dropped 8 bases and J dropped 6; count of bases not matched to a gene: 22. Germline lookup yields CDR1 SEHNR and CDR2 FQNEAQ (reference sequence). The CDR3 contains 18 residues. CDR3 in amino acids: CASGPGTNSGLTGNEQFF. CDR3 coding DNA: TGTGCCAGCGGCCCGGGCACTAATAGCGGGCTTACCGGCAATGAGCAGTTCTTC.

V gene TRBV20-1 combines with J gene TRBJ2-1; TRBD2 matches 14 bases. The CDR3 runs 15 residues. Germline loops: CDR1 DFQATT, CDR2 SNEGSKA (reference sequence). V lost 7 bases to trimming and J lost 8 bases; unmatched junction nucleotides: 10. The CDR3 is CSVRLAGGPDYEQFF. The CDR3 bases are TGCAGTGTCCGACTAGCGGGGGGGCCTGACTATGAGCAGTTCTTC.

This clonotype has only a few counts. The CDR3 region has the DNA TGTGCCAGCACCCTCGACGGGGATTATGGCTACACCTTC. Amino acid sequence: CASTLDGDYGYTF. The rearrangement joins TRBV7-9 to TRBJ1-2; no clear D. In germline, CDR1 is SEHNR, CDR2 FQNEAQ (reference sequence). The CDR3 has 13 residues. Deletions cut 7 bases from V and 5 bases from J, with 14 bases between.